This TCR beta chain stems from a study of response to subunit inactivated influenza vaccine. Findings and limits, study-wide: The authors put forward the suggestion that each seasonal influenza vaccination may bring in only a limited number of new T cells.

TCRdb reprocessed the RT-PCR reads via MiXCR and lists one record per CDR3 protein. The table includes approximately 170,000 distinct CDR3 sequences, approximately 14% detected once. Notes on this clonotype: The antigen is not known. Since a much larger clone is just one base distant, this may be a read error.

The CDR3 is 12 residues long. The ends were cut back, 8 bases at V and 10 bases at J, with 14 bases in the middle. Germline CDR1 is MNHEY and CDR2 is SVGAGI. The chain carries TRBV6-5 and TRBJ2-2; D is ambiguous. Sequencing used CD8+ T cells sorted from PBMCs, obtained 4 to 6 days after vaccination. This TCR came from a man aged 50 to 60 who received an inactivated influenza vaccine. In nucleotides, the CDR3 is TGTGCCAGCGTCAACGCATATGAGGAGCTGTTTTTT. Amino acid sequence: CASVNAYEELFF.